The 8 T cell receptor beta chains below come from one sample, sequenced in a study of shared clonotypes between healthy human individuals. The method was immunoSEQ multiplex PCR; TCRdb's version includes in-frame clones alone and lacks a portion of them. The data show about 610,000 clones, roughly 97% seen once. Sample: naive CD4+ T cells sorted from blood. Documented subset: CD45RA+ positively selected. Receptors originate from a woman in her twenties or thirties in good health.

The chain is built from TRBV19 and TRBJ1-1; D not resolved. The V and J ends lost 3 bases and 11 bases respectively, with 13 bases between them. The CDR3 has 12 residues. The germline V gene has CDR1 LNHDA and CDR2 SQIVND (reference sequence). The CDR3 DNA follows: TGTGCCAGTAGTATCAACGACCGGGGTGCTTTCTTT. As protein: CASSINDRGAFF. Full variable domain (missing parts from reference TRBV19 and TRBJ1-1): DGGITQSPKYLFRKEGQNVTLSCEQNLNHDAMYWYRQDPGQGLRLIYYSQIVNDFQKGDIAEGYSVSREKKESFPLTVTSAQKNPTAFYLCASSINDRGAFFGQGTRLTVV.

This clone was observed once. The rearrangement links TRBV7-9 to TRBJ2-7, with 9 bases that match TRBD1. Germline V gene lookup returns CDR1 SEHNR and CDR2 FQNEAQ (reference sequence). The CDR3 consists of 16 residues. V was pared by 3 bases and J by 5 bases, with 11 bases of the junction left unmatched. CDR3 nucleotide sequence: TGTGCCAGCAGCTTCTGGCGGGACAGGGTACTCCACGAGCAGTACTTC. This translates into CASSFWRDRVLHEQYF.

The chain has TRBV11-1 and TRBJ2-1; D remains unclear. This CDR3 region has 14 residues. The germline V gene has CDR1 SGHAT and CDR2 FQDESV (reference sequence). Trimming took off 5 bases at V and 3 bases at J, with 11 bases between the two ends. The CDR3: CASSVDQNYNEQFF. For the CDR3, the DNA is TGTGCCAGCAGCGTGGACCAGAACTACAATGAGCAGTTCTTC.

The chain uses TRBV9 and TRBJ2-5; TRBD2 agrees at 11 bases. The CDR3 spans 16 residues. The germline CDR1 and CDR2 sequences are SGDLS and YYNGEE. V shed 4 bases and J 4 bases; nucleotides not matched to a gene: 9. CDR3 in DNA: TGTGCCAGCAGCATGTTATCCGGGACTAGCGGAGAGACCCAGTACTTC. Translating gives CASSMLSGTSGETQYF.

The chain carries TRBV18 and TRBJ1-2, with 11 bases matching TRBD1. The CDR3 covers 17 residues. Germline V CDR1 and CDR2: KGHSH, LQKENI. The junction had 11 bases not matched to a gene; V was cut back by 6 bases and J by 2 bases. This chain's CDR3 is CASSRTGGESANYGYTF. CDR3 nucleotide sequence: TGTGCCAGCTCGCGGACAGGGGGCGAGTCAGCGAACTATGGCTACACCTTC. Full variable domain (remainder filled in from reference TRBV18 and TRBJ1-2): NAGVMQNPRHLVRRRGQEARLRCSPMKGHSHVYWYRQLPEEGLKFMVYLQKENIIDESGMPKERFSAEFPKEGPSILRIQQVVRGDSAAYFCASSRTGGESANYGYTFGSGTRLTVV.

The rearrangement links TRBV7-3 to TRBJ2-2, with 10 positions matching TRBD2. CDR1 and CDR2 (germline): SGHTA, FQGTGA. Trimming cost V 6 bases and J 5 bases; bases outside gene matches: 12. The CDR3 extends over 17 amino acids. In DNA, the CDR3 is TGTGCCAGCAGGGCCCCGGGACTAGCGAGACCTACCGGGGAGCTGTTTTTT. Its translation is CASRAPGLARPTGELFF.

The CDR3 loop is CASSLLQDQNTEAFF. CDR3 bases: TGTGCCAGCAGCTTACTTCAGGACCAGAACACTGAAGCTTTCTTT. The chain is built from TRBV11-2 and TRBJ1-1; D is unresolved. V dropped 2 bases and J dropped 1 base, with 11 bases sitting between them. The CDR3 is made up of 15 amino acids. CDR1 and CDR2 (germline): SGHAT, FQNNGV.

The J gene is TRBJ1-6, the V gene TRBV4-1; maybe TRBD1 (5 bases). The CDR3 is 14 residues long. V was trimmed by 3 bases and J by 14 bases, leaving 17 bases between them. Germline V lookup: CDR1 MGHRA, CDR2 YSYEKL. The CDR3 is CASSQPTVRGTLHF. In DNA, the CDR3 is TGCGCCAGCAGCCAGCCCACCGTGAGGGGAACCCTCCACTTT.